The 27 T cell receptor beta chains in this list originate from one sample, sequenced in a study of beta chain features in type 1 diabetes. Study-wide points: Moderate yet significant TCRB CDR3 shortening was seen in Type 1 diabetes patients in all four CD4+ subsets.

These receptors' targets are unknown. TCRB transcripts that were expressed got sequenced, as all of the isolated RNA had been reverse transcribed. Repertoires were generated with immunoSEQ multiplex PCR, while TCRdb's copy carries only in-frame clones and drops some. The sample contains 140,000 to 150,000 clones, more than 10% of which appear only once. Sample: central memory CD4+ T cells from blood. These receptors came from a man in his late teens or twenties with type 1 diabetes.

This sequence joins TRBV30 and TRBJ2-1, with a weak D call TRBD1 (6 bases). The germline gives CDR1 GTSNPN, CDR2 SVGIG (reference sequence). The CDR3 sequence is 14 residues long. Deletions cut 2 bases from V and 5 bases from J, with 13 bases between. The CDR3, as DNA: TGTGCCTGGAGTCGGGGACAATTCGACAATGAGCAGTTCTTC. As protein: CAWSRGQFDNEQFF.

DNA for the CDR3: TGTGCCAGCAGCCAGGGGACTGGCACAGATACGCAGTATTTT. Encoded protein: CASSQGTGTDTQYF. V is TRBV16 and J is TRBJ2-3, with a tentative D call TRBD2 (6 bases). Germline V gene data show CDR1 as KGHSY and CDR2 as FQNENV. This CDR3 is built from 14 residues. V dropped 3 bases and J dropped 1 base, with 8 bases sitting between them.

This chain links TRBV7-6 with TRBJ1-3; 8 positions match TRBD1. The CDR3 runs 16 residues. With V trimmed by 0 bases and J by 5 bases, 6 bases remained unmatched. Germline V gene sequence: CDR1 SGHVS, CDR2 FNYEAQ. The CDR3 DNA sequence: TGTGCCAGCAGCTTAGCGGGGGGACAGGCGAGAAACACCATATATTTT. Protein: CASSLAGGQARNTIYF.

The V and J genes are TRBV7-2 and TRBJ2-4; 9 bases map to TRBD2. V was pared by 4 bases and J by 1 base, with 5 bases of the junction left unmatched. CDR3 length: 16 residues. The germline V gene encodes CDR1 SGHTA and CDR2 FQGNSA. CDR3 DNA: TGTGCCAGCAGCTCGATGACTAGCGGTGCCAAAAACATTCAGTACTTC. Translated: CASSSMTSGAKNIQYF.

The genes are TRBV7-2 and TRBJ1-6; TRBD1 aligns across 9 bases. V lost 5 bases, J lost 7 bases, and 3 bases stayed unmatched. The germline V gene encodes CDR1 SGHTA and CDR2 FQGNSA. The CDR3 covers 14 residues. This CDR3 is CASSIDRGNSPLHF. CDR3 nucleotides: TGTGCCAGCAGCATCGACAGGGGGAATTCACCCCTCCACTTT.

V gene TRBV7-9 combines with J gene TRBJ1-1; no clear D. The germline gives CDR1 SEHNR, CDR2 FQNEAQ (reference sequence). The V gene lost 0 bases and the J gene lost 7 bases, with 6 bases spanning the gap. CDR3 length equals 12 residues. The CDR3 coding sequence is TGTGCCAGCAGCTTAGCCGGGCTTGAAGCTTTCTTT. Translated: CASSLAGLEAFF.

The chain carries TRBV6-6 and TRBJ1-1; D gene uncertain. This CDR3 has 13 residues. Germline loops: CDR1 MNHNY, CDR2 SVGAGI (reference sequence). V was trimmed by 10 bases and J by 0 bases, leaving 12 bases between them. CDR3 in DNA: TGTGCCACCCGCCGGGAAGTGAACACTGAAGCTTTCTTT. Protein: CATRREVNTEAFF.

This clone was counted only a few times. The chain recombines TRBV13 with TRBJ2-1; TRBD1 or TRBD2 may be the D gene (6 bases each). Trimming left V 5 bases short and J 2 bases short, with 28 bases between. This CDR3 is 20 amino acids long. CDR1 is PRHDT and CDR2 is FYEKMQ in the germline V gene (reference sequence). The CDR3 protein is CASSTVELRRGHVPYNEQFF. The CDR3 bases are TGTGCCAGCAGCACCGTAGAACTCCGACGGGGGCATGTTCCCTACAATGAGCAGTTCTTC.

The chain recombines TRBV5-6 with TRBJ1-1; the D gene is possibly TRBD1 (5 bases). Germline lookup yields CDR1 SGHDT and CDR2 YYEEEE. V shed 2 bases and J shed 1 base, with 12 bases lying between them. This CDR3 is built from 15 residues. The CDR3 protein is CASSLYRDPNTEAFF. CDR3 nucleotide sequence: TGTGCCAGCAGCTTATATAGGGACCCGAACACTGAAGCTTTCTTT.

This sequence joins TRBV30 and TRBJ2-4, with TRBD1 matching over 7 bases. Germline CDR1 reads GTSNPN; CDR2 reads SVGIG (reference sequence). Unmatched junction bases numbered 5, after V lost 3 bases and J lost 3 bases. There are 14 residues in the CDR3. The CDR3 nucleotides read TGTGCCTGGAGCAAAGGGGGCGTCAAAAACATTCAGTACTTC. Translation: CAWSKGGVKNIQYF.

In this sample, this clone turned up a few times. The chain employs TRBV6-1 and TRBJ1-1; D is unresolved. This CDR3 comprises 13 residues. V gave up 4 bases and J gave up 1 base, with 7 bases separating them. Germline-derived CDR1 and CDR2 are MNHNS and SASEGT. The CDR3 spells CASSVKSNTEAFF. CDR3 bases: TGTGCCAGCAGTGTAAAATCGAACACTGAAGCTTTCTTT.

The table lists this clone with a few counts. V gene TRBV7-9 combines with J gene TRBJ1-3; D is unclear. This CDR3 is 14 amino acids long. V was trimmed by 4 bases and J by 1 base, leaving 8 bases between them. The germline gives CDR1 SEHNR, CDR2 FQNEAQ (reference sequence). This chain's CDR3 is CASSSDMSGNTIYF. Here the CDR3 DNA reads TGTGCCAGCAGCTCTGACATGTCTGGAAACACCATATATTTT. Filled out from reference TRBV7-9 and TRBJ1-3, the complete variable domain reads DTGVSQNPRHKITKRGQNVTFRCDPISEHNRLYWYRQTLGQGPEFLTYFQNEAQLEKSRLLSDRFSAERPKGSFSTLEIQRTEQGDSAMYLCASSSDMSGNTIYFGEGSWLTVV.

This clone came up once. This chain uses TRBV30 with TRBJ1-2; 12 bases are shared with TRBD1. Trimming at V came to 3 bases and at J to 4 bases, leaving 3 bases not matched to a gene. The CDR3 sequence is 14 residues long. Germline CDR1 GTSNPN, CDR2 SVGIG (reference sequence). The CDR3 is CAWRGQGARYGYTF. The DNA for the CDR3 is TGTGCCTGGAGGGGACAGGGGGCGCGCTATGGCTACACCTTC.

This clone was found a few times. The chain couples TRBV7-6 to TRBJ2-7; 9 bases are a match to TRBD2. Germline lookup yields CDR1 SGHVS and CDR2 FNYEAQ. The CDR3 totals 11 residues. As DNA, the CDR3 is TGTGGGGCGGGAGGGTCCTACGAGCAGTACTTC. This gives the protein CGAGGSYEQYF.

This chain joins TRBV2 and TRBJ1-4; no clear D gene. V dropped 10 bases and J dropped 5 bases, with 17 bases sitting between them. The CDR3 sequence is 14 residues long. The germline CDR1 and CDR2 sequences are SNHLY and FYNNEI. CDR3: CATHQTAGNEKLFF. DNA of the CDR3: TGTGCCACGCACCAGACGGCGGGGAATGAAAAACTGTTTTTT.

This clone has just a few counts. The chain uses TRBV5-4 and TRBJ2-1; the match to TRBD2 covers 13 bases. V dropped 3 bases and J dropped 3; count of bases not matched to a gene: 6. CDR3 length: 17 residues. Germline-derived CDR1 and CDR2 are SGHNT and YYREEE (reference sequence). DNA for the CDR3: TGTGCCAGCAGCTCAGGAGGGACTAGCGGGATCTACAATGAGCAGTTCTTC. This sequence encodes CASSSGGTSGIYNEQFF.

The CDR3, as DNA: TGTGCCAGCAGAGGGGGAGCAAGTGGAGCTTTCTTT. The encoded protein is CASRGGASGAFF. This chain joins TRBV25-1 and TRBJ1-1, with a weak D call TRBD1 (6 bases). Trimming pared 6 bases from V and 10 bases from J, leaving 15 bases between. Germline CDR1 MGHDK, CDR2 SYGVNS. The CDR3 contains 12 residues.

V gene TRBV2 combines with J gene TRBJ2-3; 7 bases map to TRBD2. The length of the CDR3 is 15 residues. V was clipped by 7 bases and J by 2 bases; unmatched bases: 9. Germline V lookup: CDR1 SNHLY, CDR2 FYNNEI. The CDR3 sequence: CASKTASGYTDTQYF. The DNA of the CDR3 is TGTGCCAGCAAAACAGCTAGCGGATACACAGATACGCAGTATTTT.

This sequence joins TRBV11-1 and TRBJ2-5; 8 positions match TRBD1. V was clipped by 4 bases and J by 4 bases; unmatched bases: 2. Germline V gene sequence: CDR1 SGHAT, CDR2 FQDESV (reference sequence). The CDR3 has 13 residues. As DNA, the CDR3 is TGTGCCAGCAGCTCCGGACAGGGAGAGACCCAGTACTTC. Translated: CASSSGQGETQYF.

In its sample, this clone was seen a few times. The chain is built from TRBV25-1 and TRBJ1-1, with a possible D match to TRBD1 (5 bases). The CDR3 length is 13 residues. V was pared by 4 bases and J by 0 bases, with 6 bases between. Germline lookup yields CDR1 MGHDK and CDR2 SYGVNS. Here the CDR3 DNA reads TGTGCCAGCAGTGGGACACTGAACACTGAAGCTTTCTTT. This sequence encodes CASSGTLNTEAFF. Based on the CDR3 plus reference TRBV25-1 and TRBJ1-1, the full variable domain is EADIYQTPRYLVIGTGKKITLECSQTMGHDKMYWYQQDPGMELHLIHYSYGVNSTEKGDLSSESTVSRIRTEHFPLTLESARPSHTSQYLCASSGTLNTEAFFGQGTRLTVV.

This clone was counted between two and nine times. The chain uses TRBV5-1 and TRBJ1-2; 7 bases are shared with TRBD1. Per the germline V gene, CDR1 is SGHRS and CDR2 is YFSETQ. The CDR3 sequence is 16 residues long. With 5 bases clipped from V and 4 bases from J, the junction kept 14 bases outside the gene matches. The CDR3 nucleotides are TGCGCCAGCAGTTCCGGGACAGCCGGATATGGCTATGGCTACACCTTC. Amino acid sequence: CASSSGTAGYGYGYTF.

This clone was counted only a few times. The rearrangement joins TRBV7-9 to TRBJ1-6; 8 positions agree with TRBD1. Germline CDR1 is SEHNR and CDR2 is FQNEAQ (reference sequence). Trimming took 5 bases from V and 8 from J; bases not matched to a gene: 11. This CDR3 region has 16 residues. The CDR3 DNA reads TGTGCCAGCAGCGCACCCTCTGGGGGACAGGATTCACCCCTCCACTTT. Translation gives CASSAPSGGQDSPLHF.

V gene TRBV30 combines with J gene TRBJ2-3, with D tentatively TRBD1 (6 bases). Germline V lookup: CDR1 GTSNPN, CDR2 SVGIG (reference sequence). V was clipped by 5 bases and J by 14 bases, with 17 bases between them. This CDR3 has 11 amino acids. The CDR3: CAWDTGSPRYF. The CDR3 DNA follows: TGTGCCTGGGATACAGGGTCCCCTCGGTATTTT.

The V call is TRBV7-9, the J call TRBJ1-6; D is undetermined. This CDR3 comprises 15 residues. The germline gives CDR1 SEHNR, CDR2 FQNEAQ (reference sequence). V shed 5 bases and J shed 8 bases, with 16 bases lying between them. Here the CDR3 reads CASSESGGNYSPLHF. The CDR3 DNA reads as TGTGCCAGCAGCGAGAGCGGAGGGAATTATTCACCCCTCCACTTT.

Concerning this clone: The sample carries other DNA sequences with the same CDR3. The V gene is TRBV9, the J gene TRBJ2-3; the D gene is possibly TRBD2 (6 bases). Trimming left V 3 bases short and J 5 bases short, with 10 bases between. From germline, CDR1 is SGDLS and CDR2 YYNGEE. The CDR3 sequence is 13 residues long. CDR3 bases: TGTGCCAGCAGCGGTGGGCGGGGAGATACGCAGTATTTT. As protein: CASSGGRGDTQYF.

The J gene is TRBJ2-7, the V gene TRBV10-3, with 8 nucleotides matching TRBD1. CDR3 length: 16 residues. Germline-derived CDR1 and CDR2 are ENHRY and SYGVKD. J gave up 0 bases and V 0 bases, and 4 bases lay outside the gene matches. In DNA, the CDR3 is TGTGCCATCAGTGAGTCGCAGACAGGGGCCTCCTACGAGCAGTACTTC. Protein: CAISESQTGASYEQYF.

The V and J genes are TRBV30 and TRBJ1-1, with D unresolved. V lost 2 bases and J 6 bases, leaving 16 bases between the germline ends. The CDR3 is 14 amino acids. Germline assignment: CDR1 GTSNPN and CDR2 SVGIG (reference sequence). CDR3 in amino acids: CAWSRREGSAEAFF. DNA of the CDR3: TGTGCCTGGAGTCGGCGGGAGGGCAGCGCTGAAGCTTTCTTT.